This TCR beta chain emerged from a study of human T cells and chemical hapten exposure. This clonotype appeared a few times. MiXCR, run by TCRdb on the RACE reads, gives a single entry per CDR3 protein. Found here are tens of thousands of distinct CDR3 sequences, approximately 11% of them singletons; the top ten hold roughly 2%. Noted time point: patch test 3, about 24 weeks after DPC sensitization. Treatment in this sample: therapeutic diphenylcyclopropenone sensitization with weekly scalp DPC. Germline V gene data show CDR1 as SGHTA and CDR2 as FQGNSA. V shed 4 bases, J shed 4 bases, and the junction held 2 bases outside the gene matches. The CDR3 loop spans 14 amino acids.

V usage is TRBV7-2 and J usage is TRBJ1-3; 9 positions agree with TRBD1. The TCR was taken from a woman in her thirties with alopecia areata. Some clones in this sample may be carry-over from other donors' samples. The sequencing used whole blood, collected in connection with sensitization to the hapten diphenylcyclopropenone (DPC). Here the CDR3 DNA reads TGTGCCAGCAGCTGGACAGGGGAAGGAAACACCATATATTTT. Translated: CASSWTGEGNTIYF.